Listed here is a single T cell receptor (beta chain). This record comes from a study of identical twins. The CDR3 loop spans 13 amino acids. V was pared by 3 bases and J by 2 bases, with 1 base of the junction left unmatched. Germline V CDR1 and CDR2: SQVTM, ANQGSEA. One entry per CDR3 protein, called by TCRdb with MiXCR from the 5' RACE reads. The table records nearly 900,000 distinct CDR3 sequences, roughly an eighth of them present only once. Another study also made use of these data, one on yellow fever vaccine responses in identical twins.

Sequencing input: PBMCs. This chain links TRBV29-1 with TRBJ2-1, with TRBD1 matching over 7 bases. This sequence was found in a woman younger than 30 in good health. CDR3 amino acids: CSVDTGAYNEQFF. CDR3 nucleotides: TGCAGCGTTGATACAGGGGCCTACAATGAGCAGTTCTTC.